This T cell receptor beta chain was profiled in a study of T cells in Graves' hyperthyroidism and ophthalmopathy (dated by TCRdb to between 2017 and 2020). Regarding the research as a whole: A discovery cohort of roughly 100 patients, 43 with Graves' ophthalmopathy and over 55 with stable Graves' hyperthyroidism, was used to find distinguishing TCR V-J signatures. Prospective prediction of ophthalmopathy was tested in an independent validation cohort consisting of some 20 hyperthyroidism patients and over 15 patients who later progressed to ophthalmopathy. The 95 to 100 discovery patients were randomly divided into training and test sets at a 7:3 ratio. The study also compared thyroid tissue and blood T-cell repertoires from 6 or 7 Graves' hyperthyroidism patients. After blood sampling, hyperthyroidism patients were treated with methimazole at a starting dose of 30 mg daily, and ophthalmopathy patients were treated with high-dose intravenous methylprednisolone. TCR Vbeta CDR3 sequencing of approximately 140 peripheral blood samples (approximately 44 ophthalmopathy, roughly 74 hyperthyroidism and roughly 17 progressor patients) is reported in the paper. The paper as a whole reports these results and caveats: A model built on a 13 V-J signature distinguished ophthalmopathy from stable hyperthyroidism, reaching 85% to 90% sensitivity and 81% to 83% specificity in cross-validation and 80%/75% in testing. No statistical method was used to fix the sample size in advance, and group allocation was not hidden from the investigators. Most expanded thyroid clonotypes (frequency above 0.001) were also detected in blood, a finding suggesting that blood repertoires may reflect thyroid immune responses. During validation, the model predicted progression to ophthalmopathy a median of approximately 7 months ahead of onset, with approximately 71% sensitivity and roughly 72% specificity.

The TCR beta CDR3 regions were amplified from the RNA transcripts. The first round of RT-PCR for the TCR CDR3 was performed with the HTBI primer set and the Qiagen OneStep RT-PCR kit. Libraries were constructed in a second round of multiplex PCR, after which size selection and purification were carried out. Paired-end sequencing of the libraries was performed with 100 bp reads on an Illumina HiSeq2000. The source study handled its data this way. SOAPnuke was used to process the raw data, removing reads that contained adapters or uncalled bases, had a mean Phred below 15, or lacked an exact match to the constant primer or identifier. High-quality paired reads were merged with COPE v1.2.5, and unique nucleotide sequences were defined as clonotypes. MiTCR v1.1 was used to align clonotypes to the IMGT TRBV, TRBD and TRBJ reference segments. The analysis included only V-J combinations with a frequency above 0.0001, which together covered approximately 99% of the repertoires. A TCS score was defined as the ratio of F50 (clonal expansion) to E x V (chaos), with BLOSUM62-based TCRdist applied between CDR3 peptides within each V-J. Welch's t-statistics and random forest reduced roughly 540 V-J features to roughly 13, which were used in a naive Bayes classifier (R e1071). The similarity between thyroid and blood repertoires was quantified using the Morisita-Horn index. TCRdb reprocessing: public reads trimmed at Q25 with fastp, clones called with MiXCR, in-frame beta chains kept. Here each entry gathers all rows of one CDR3 protein and keeps the most common genes and DNA. TCRdb, not the original authors, processed these V and J calls. Recorded for this sample are 650,000 to 800,000 distinct CDR3 sequences; nearly 45% of them occurred a single time. Approximately 6.8% of the sample is in the top ten clones.

As to this clonotype: Its target antigen remains unknown. No clone much larger than this one lies a single base away; base qualities are absent.

The CDR3 goes from the cysteine to the phenylalanine over 15 residues. The entry retains the CDR3 DNA only, 45 bases that are in frame from base 1. Trimming at the junction amounts to 5 bases on V and 1 base on J, and the germline ends lie 14 bases apart. Via the germline V gene (reference sequence), CDR1 is MNHEY and CDR2 SMNVEV. Exclusion was applied to patients with uncontrolled infections, other autoimmune diseases, pregnancy or lactation. Diagnoses were based on clinical symptoms, serum thyroxine and TRAb, thyroid ultrasound and orbital computed tomography. Total RNA was extracted using Trizol reagent, and RNA quality was assessed on an Agilent 2100 Bioanalyzer.

Recombination linked TRBV27 to TRBJ2-5; the D gene cannot be resolved beyond TRBD1 or TRBD2, each matching 5 bases. This clonotype was obtained from an adult man with Graves' disease, either hyperthyroidism or ophthalmopathy (not recorded which). The sequencing sample was made of peripheral blood or thyroid tissue (not recorded which). The CDR3 region has the sequence CASSHSGPVQETQYF. The DNA reads as follows: TGTGCCAGCAGTCACTCGGGACCGGTCCAAGAGACCCAGTACTTC.